A single sample gave rise to the 17 T cell receptor beta chains below, sequenced in a study of T cell changes during pregnancy in multiple sclerosis. The table came from immunoSEQ multiplex PCR; TCRdb's copy has only in-frame clones and leaves some out. This repertoire shows roughly 48,000 clones, approximately 95% found once; its top ten account for under 0.55%. The source was CD4+ T cells from peripheral blood mononuclear cells, collected in the first trimester of pregnancy. These TCRs come from a female donor with multiple sclerosis, enrolled in a pregnancy study.

This clone is medium-sized within its sample. The gene calls are TRBV7-6 and TRBJ2-2, with 9 nucleotides matching TRBD2. J was trimmed by 1 base and V by 1 base; bases with no gene match: 1. This CDR3 contains 16 residues. Germline V gene lookup returns CDR1 SGHVS and CDR2 FNYEAQ. The CDR3 loop is CASSLVSGGNTGELFF. In DNA form, the CDR3 reads TGTGCCAGCAGCTTAGTTAGCGGGGGGAACACCGGGGAGCTGTTTTTT.

This rearrangement joins TRBV6-6 to TRBJ2-1; the match to TRBD2 covers 10 bases. Germline values: CDR1 MNHNY, CDR2 SVGAGI (reference sequence). The CDR3 runs to 14 residues. Trimming removed 7 bases from V and 5 bases from J; junction bases left unmatched: 5. CDR3 nucleotides: TGTGCCAGCACCCTACTAGCGGGGAACAATGAGCAGTTCTTC. This codes for CASTLLAGNNEQFF.

This sequence joins TRBV27 and TRBJ1-2; 12 positions match TRBD1. This CDR3 comprises 15 residues. Germline V gene sequence: CDR1 MNHEY, CDR2 SMNVEV (reference sequence). After removal of 5 bases from V and 4 bases from J, the junction contained 5 bases not matched to a gene. Here the CDR3 DNA reads TGTGCCAGCAGTCTCGGGACAGGGGGCGCCTATGGCTACACCTTC. Translating it yields CASSLGTGGAYGYTF.

The chain combines TRBV7-8 with TRBJ2-3; D is perhaps TRBD1 (6 bases). Germline loops: CDR1 SGHVS, CDR2 FQNEAQ. Trimming cost V 6 bases and J 3 bases, with 22 bases left between them. The CDR3 has 17 residues. CDR3: CASSPSSQGLGTDTQYF. Here the CDR3 DNA reads TGTGCCAGCAGTCCGAGTTCTCAGGGGTTGGGGACAGATACGCAGTATTTT. The full variable domain, rest sourced from reference TRBV7-8 and TRBJ2-3, is GAGVSQSPRYKVAKRGQDVALRCDPISGHVSLFWYQQALGQGPEFLTYFQNEAQLDKSGLPSDRFFAERPEGSVSTLKIQRTQQEDSAVYLCASSPSSQGLGTDTQYFGPGTRLTVL.

The chain couples TRBV15 to TRBJ1-2, with 8 positions matching TRBD1. CDR3 length: 13 amino acids. The J segment lost 3 bases and the V segment lost 3 bases, leaving 0 bases of the junction unmatched. Germline CDR1 reads LNHNV; CDR2 reads YYDKDF (reference sequence). CDR3 nucleotides: TGTGCCACCAGCAGGGACAGGGACTATGGCTACACCTTC. It specifies CATSRDRDYGYTF.

V and J are TRBV6-6 and TRBJ1-4; 10 bases are a match to TRBD1. Germline CDR1 MNHNY, CDR2 SVGAGI (reference sequence). J was trimmed by 7 bases and V by 5 bases; bases with no gene match: 7. There are 15 residues in the CDR3. In DNA, the CDR3 is TGTGCCAGCAGTCCCGGGACAGGGGCGGGTGAAAAACTGTTTTTT. Translated, it gives CASSPGTGAGEKLFF.

The J gene is TRBJ2-7, the V gene TRBV6-4, with 7 bases identical to TRBD2. V lost 6 bases to trimming and J lost 3 bases; unmatched junction nucleotides: 8. CDR1 and CDR2 from the germline V gene are MRHNA and SNTAGT. CDR3 length: 14 amino acids. The CDR3 is CASRRTRLVYEQYF. The DNA for the CDR3 is TGTGCCAGCAGGAGGACTAGGTTAGTCTACGAGCAGTACTTC.

The V gene is TRBV6-1, the J gene TRBJ2-3; D unresolved. The CDR3 runs to 13 residues. Deletions cut 2 bases from V and 6 bases from J, with 9 bases between. The germline CDR1 and CDR2 sequences are MNHNS and SASEGT. The CDR3 here is CASSESFGDTQYF. In DNA, the CDR3 is TGTGCCAGCAGTGAAAGTTTCGGGGATACGCAGTATTTT.

The chain links TRBV7-3 to TRBJ2-7, with a weak D call TRBD2 (5 bases). The CDR3 is 14 amino acids. V was cut by 5 bases and J by 4 bases, with 15 bases left in between. The germline V gene encodes CDR1 SGHTA and CDR2 FQGTGA. CDR3 nucleotide sequence: TGTGCCAGCAGCCCCCAAGGACTGAATTACGAGCAGTACTTC. Amino acids: CASSPQGLNYEQYF.

J is TRBJ2-3 and V is TRBV5-1; 8 nucleotides agree with TRBD1. Germline CDR1 is SGHRS and CDR2 is YFSETQ. The CDR3 loop spans 16 amino acids. With V trimmed by 4 bases and J by 0 bases, 7 bases remained unmatched. CDR3 loop: CASSQRRTGSTDTQYF. In DNA form, the CDR3 reads TGCGCCAGCAGCCAAAGACGGACAGGGAGCACAGATACGCAGTATTTT.

V is TRBV4-1 and J is TRBJ1-2; weak D call: TRBD1 (5 bases). The CDR3 is 18 residues long. In germline, CDR1 is MGHRA, CDR2 YSYEKL. V shed 1 base and J shed 2 bases, with 20 bases lying between them. CDR3 residues: CASSQGARGGRQNYGYTF. Written as DNA, the CDR3 is TGCGCCAGCAGCCAAGGGGCCCGGGGGGGAAGACAGAACTATGGCTACACCTTC.

The chain uses TRBV4-2 and TRBJ2-3, with D perhaps matching TRBD2 (6 bases). This CDR3 is 14 amino acids long. With 1 base removed from V and 8 bases from J, the gap between germline ends came to 13 bases. CDR1 and CDR2 from the germline V gene are LGHNA and YNFKEQ. The CDR3 DNA reads TGTGCCAGCAGCCAAGGCGGAGCGGGCACTACGCAGTATTTT. Amino acid sequence: CASSQGGAGTTQYF.

The J gene is TRBJ1-3, the V gene TRBV6-5, with TRBD1 matching over 12 bases. The CDR3 sequence is 15 residues long. CDR1 and CDR2 from the germline V gene are MNHEY and SVGAGI. V trimming: 5 bases; J trimming: 6 bases; junction bases outside the gene matches: 5. CDR3 nucleotides: TGTGCCAGCAGTCAGGGACAGGGGGCATCAAACACCATATATTTT. Its protein product is CASSQGQGASNTIYF.

V is TRBV2 and J is TRBJ1-5; 8 bases are a match to TRBD1. Germline CDR1 is SNHLY and CDR2 is FYNNEI. V trimming: 4 bases; J trimming: 7 bases; junction bases outside the gene matches: 9. This CDR3 comprises 15 residues. For the CDR3, the DNA is TGTGCCAGCAGTGGGGCAGGGGGCTCGGGACAGCCCCAGCATTTT. It specifies CASSGAGGSGQPQHF.

The V call is TRBV6-5, the J call TRBJ1-1; D remains unclear. V shed 4 bases and J shed 1 base, with 10 bases lying between them. CDR1 is MNHEY and CDR2 is SVGAGI in the germline V gene. The CDR3 covers 14 residues. CDR3 sequence (DNA): TGTGCCAGCAGTTGGGCTCAGGAGAACACTGAAGCTTTCTTT. This encodes CASSWAQENTEAFF.

Only one count was recorded for this clone. The rearrangement uses TRBV19 and TRBJ1-1, with D possibly matching TRBD1 (6 bases). CDR1 LNHDA and CDR2 SQIVND come from the germline V gene (reference sequence). V gave up 4 bases and J gave up 10 bases, with 16 bases separating them. This CDR3 region has 13 residues. The DNA for the CDR3 is TGTGCCAGTAGTAGCCGGACAGATTCCGGAGCTTTCTTT. This encodes CASSSRTDSGAFF.

The chain combines TRBV6-4 with TRBJ1-6; a possible D gene is TRBD1 (5 bases). V lost 3 bases and J lost 9, with 15 bases in between. The CDR3 length is 15 residues. Germline V gene sequence: CDR1 MRHNA, CDR2 SNTAGT. The DNA of the CDR3 is TGTGCCAGCAGTGAGTTCCGCGGGGCGAGTTCACCCCTCCACTTT. Protein: CASSEFRGASSPLHF.